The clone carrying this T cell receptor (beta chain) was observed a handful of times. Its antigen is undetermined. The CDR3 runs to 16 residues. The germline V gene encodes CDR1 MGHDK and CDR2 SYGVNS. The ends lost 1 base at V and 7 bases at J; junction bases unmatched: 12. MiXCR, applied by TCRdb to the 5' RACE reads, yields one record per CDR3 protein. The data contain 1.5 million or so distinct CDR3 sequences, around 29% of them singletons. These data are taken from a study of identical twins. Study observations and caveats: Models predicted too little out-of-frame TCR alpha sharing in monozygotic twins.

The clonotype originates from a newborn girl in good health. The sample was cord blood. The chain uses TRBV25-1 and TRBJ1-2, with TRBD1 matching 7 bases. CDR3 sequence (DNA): TGTGCCAGCAGTGAATCTGGGACAGCTGTGGTTCGTGGCTACACCTTC. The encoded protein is CASSESGTAVVRGYTF.